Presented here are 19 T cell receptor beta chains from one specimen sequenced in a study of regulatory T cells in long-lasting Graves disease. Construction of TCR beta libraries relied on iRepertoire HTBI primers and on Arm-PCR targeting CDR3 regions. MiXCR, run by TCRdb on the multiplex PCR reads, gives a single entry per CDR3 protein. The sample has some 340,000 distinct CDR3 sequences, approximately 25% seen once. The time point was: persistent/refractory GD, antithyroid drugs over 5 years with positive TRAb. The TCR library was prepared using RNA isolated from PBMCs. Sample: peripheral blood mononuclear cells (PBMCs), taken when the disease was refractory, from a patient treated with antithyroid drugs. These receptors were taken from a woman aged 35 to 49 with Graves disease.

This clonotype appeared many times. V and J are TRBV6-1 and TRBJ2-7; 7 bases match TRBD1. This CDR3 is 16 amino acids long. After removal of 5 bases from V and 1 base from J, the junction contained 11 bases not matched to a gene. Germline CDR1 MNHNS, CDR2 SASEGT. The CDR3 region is CASSLGQSRHSYEQYF. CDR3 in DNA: TGTGCCAGCAGTCTGGGACAGTCGAGACATTCCTACGAGCAGTACTTC.

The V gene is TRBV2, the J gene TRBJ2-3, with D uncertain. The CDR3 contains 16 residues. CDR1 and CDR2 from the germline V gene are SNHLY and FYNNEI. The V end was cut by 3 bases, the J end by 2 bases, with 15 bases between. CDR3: CASSELAPPPTDTQYF. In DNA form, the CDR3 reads TGTGCCAGCAGTGAGTTGGCCCCTCCCCCCACAGATACGCAGTATTTT.

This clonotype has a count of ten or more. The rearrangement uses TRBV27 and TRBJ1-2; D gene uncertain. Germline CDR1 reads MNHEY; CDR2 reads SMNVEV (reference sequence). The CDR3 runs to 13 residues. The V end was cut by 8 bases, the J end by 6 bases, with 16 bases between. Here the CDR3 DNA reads TGTGCCAGCTGGTCCATATCCGGGAATGGCTACACCTTC. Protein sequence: CASWSISGNGYTF.

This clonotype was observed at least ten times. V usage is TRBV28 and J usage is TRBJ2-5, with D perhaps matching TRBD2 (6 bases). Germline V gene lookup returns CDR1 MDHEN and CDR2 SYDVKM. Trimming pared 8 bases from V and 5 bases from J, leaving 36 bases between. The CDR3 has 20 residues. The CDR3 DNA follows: TGTGCCAGCCCACCGGCCAGTGGGACGTTCGTGTCGGGAGATTCGGAGACCCAGTACTTC. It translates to CASPPASGTFVSGDSETQYF.

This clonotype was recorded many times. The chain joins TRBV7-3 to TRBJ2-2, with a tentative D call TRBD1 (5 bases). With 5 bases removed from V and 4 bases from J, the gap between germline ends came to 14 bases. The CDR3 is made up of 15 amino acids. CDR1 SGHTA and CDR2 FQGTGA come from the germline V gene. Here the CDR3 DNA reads TGTGCCAGCAGCCCTTTTCAGGGCGGCACCGGGGAGCTGTTTTTT. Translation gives CASSPFQGGTGELFF.

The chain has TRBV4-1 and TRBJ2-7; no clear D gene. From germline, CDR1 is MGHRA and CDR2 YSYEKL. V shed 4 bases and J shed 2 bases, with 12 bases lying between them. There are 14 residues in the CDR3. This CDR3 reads CASSPAPAAYEQYF. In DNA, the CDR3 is TGCGCCAGCAGCCCTGCCCCAGCCGCCTACGAGCAGTACTTC.

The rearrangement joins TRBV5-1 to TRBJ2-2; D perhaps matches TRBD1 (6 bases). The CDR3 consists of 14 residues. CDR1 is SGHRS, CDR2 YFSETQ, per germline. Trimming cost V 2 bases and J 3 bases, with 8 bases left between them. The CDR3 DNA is TGCGCCAGCAGCTTTGAGGGGGACACCGGGGAGCTGTTTTTT. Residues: CASSFEGDTGELFF.

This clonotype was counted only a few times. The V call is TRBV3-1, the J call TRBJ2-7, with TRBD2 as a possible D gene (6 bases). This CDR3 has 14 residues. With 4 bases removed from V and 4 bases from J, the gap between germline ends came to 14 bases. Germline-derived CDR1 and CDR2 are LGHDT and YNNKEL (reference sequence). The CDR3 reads CASSPTSAGYEQYF. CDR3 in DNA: TGTGCCAGCAGCCCGACATCGGCGGGGTACGAGCAGTACTTC.

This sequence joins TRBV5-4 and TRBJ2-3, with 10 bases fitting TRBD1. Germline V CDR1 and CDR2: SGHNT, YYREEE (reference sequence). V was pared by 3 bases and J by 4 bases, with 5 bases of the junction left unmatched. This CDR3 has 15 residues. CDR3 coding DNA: TGTGCCAGCAGCTCCCGGACAGGGGGTGCAGATACGCAGTATTTT. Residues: CASSSRTGGADTQYF.

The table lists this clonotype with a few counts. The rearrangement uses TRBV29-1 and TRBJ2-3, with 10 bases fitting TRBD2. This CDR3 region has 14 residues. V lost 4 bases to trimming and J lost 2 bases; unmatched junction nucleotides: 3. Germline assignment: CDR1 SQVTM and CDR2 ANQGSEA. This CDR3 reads CSVASGSSTDTQYF. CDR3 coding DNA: TGCAGCGTTGCTAGCGGGAGTTCCACAGATACGCAGTATTTT.

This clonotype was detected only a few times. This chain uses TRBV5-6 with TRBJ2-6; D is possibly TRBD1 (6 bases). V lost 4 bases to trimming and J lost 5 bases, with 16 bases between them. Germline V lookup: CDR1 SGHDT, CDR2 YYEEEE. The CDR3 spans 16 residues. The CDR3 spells CASSDVRGGWANVLTF. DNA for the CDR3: TGTGCCAGCAGCGACGTTCGAGGGGGATGGGCCAACGTCCTGACTTTC.

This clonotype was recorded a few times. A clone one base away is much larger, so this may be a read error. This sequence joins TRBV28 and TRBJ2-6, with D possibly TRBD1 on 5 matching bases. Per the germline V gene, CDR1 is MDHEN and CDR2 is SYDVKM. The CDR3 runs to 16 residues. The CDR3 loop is CASSPYVPSGASVLTF. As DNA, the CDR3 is TGTGCCAGCAGCCCTTATGTCCCCTCTGGGGCCAGCGTCCTGACTTTC.

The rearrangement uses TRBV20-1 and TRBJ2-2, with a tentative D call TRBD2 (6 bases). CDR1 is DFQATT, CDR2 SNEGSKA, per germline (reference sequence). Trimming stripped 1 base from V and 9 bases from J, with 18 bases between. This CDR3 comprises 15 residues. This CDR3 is CSARGGGGEGRELFF. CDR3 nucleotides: TGCAGTGCTAGAGGGGGAGGAGGGGAAGGCAGGGAGCTGTTTTTT.

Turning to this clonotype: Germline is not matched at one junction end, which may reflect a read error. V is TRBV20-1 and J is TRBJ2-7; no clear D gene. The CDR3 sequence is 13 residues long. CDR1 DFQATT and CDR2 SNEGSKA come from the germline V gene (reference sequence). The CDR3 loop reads CSAMGAISYEQHF. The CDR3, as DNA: TGCAGTGCTATGGGCGCAATCTCCTACGAGCAGCACTTC.

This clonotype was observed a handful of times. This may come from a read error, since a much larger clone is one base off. The CDR3 spells CASSYQKSTGELFF. The DNA of the CDR3 is TGTGCCAGCAGTTATCAGAAAAGCACCGGGGAGCTGTTTTTT. The chain carries TRBV2 and TRBJ2-2; D unresolved. The CDR3 covers 14 residues. Trimming pared 5 bases from V and 4 bases from J, leaving 11 bases between. Germline assignment: CDR1 SNHLY and CDR2 FYNNEI.

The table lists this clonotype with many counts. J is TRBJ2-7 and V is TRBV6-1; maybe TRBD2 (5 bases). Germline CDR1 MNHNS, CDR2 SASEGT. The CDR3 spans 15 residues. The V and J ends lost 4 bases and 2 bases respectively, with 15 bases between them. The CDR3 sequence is CASSVNKRDTYEQYF. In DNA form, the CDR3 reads TGTGCCAGCAGTGTCAATAAGAGGGATACCTACGAGCAGTACTTC.

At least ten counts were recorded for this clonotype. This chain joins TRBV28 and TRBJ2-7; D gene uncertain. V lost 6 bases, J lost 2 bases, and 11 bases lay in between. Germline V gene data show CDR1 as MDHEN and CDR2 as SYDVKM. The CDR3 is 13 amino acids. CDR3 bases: TGTGCCAGCAGCCTACGGTGGGCCTACGAGCAGTACTTC. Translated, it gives CASSLRWAYEQYF.

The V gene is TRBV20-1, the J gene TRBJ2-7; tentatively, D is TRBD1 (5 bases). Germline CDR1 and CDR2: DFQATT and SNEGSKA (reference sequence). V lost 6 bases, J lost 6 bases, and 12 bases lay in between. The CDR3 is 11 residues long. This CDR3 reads CSATRQSEQYF. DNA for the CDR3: TGCAGTGCAACACGACAGTCCGAGCAGTACTTC.

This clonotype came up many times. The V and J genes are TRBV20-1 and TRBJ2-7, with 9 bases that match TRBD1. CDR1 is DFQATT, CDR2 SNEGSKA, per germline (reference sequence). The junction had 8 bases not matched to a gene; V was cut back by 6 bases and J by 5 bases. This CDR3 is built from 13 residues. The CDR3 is CSAAGTGRHEQYF. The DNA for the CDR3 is TGCAGTGCGGCCGGGACAGGGAGGCACGAGCAGTACTTC.